Listed below are T cell receptor beta chains from one sample, sequenced in a study of regulatory T cells in long-lasting Graves disease. TCRdb called the multiplex PCR reads again in MiXCR, with one record for every CDR3 protein. The sample shows 300,000 or so distinct CDR3 sequences, about 20% of them seen only once. The specimen comprised peripheral blood mononuclear cells (PBMCs), sampled when the disease was refractory, from a patient treated with antithyroid drugs. All receptors come from a female donor with Graves disease. The CDR3 runs from the conserved cysteine through the conserved F or W. The order of the fields is CDR3 length, J gene, V gene, clone size, D gene, CDR3 DNA, CDR3 protein. A D gene is named only where the DNA matches it firmly. Expanded clones are given a class, and other clones once, few, many or no size at all.

18	TRBJ2-2	TRBV28	few	-	TGTGCCAGCAGTTTTTCCCCCTCTCACGGGGTCCCCACCGGGGAGCTGTTTTTT	CASSFSPSHGVPTGELFF
16	TRBJ1-5	TRBV20-1	-	-	TGCAGTGCTAGAGAAGGGCGGGGTTGGAGCAATCAGCCCCAGCATTTT	CSAREGRGWSNQPQHF
15	TRBJ1-6	TRBV15	-	-	TGTGCCACCAGCAGAGTTTCAGGGTTTAATTCACCCCTCCACTTT	CATSRVSGFNSPLHF
14	TRBJ1-2	TRBV9	-	-	TGTGCCAGCAGCGTAGAAGCCCAAGTTGGTGGCTACACCTTC	CASSVEAQVGGYTF
14	TRBJ2-7	TRBV20-1	-	TRBD2	TGCAGTGCCCGGGACTACCGAACTCCGTACGAGCAGTACTTC	CSARDYRTPYEQYF
16	TRBJ2-7	TRBV29-1	-	TRBD1	TGCAGCGTTGAAACCGGGACAGGGACGATGGGTTTCGAGCAGTACTTC	CSVETGTGTMGFEQYF
13	TRBJ1-1	TRBV28	many	-	TGTGCCAGCAGGCCTGGGGGAAGCACTGAAGCTTTCTTT	CASRPGGSTEAFF
16	TRBJ1-6	TRBV27	-	TRBD1	TGTGCCAGCAGCCCCCGGGGACAGGGGATAAATTCACCCCTCCACTTT	CASSPRGQGINSPLHF
16	TRBJ2-5	TRBV18	few	TRBD1	TGTGCCAGCTCACCACCCACGGGACAGGGTAAAGAGACCCAGTACTTC	CASSPPTGQGKETQYF
12	TRBJ1-1	TRBV20-1	many	-	TGCAGTGCTCCCGACAGGACGACTGAAGCTTTCTTT	CSAPDRTTEAFF
16	TRBJ2-7	TRBV6-2/TRBV6-3	many	TRBD2	TGTGCCAGCAGCAGAGGTGGACTAGCGGGACACTACGAGCAGTACTTC	CASSRGGLAGHYEQYF
14	TRBJ1-2	TRBV15	many	TRBD1	TGTGCCACCAGCAGAGCGACAGGGGCTGGTGGCTACACCTTC	CATSRATGAGGYTF